The following is a TCR beta chain sequence with its context. Its antigen remains unknown. Sequencing was performed with immunoSEQ multiplex PCR; in TCRdb, only in-frame clones are kept and a portion is missing. Among roughly 80,000 clones listed, 88% were seen once. This entry is derived from a study of T cell responses to AZD1222 COVID-19 vaccine. General observations from the study: Regions 160-218 and 743-854 held dominance among vaccine-associated CD4 TCRs, which spanned spike. Females made up more of the donors, who were largely white British, and clonal diversity may have come out too low.

This CDR3 comprises 17 residues. Trimming at V came to 1 base and at J to 0 bases, leaving 5 bases not matched to a gene. Germline CDR1 and CDR2: SGHNT and YENEEA. The clonotype originates from an adult in good health. The chain combines TRBV11-3 with TRBJ1-1; 10 bases are shared with TRBD1. The sequencing here drew on peripheral blood, taken on day 0 of MenACWY control vaccination. CDR3 coding DNA: TGTGCCAGCAGCTTAGCCCCGACAGGGGGCTTGAACACTGAAGCTTTCTTT. Amino acids: CASSLAPTGGLNTEAFF.